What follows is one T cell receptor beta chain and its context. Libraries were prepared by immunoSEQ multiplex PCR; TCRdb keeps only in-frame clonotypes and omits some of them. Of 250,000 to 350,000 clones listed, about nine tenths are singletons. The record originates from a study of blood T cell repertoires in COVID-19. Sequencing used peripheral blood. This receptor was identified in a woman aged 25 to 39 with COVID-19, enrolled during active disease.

The CDR3 sequence is CASSPRGAGAYEQYF. CDR3 nucleotides: TGCGCCAGCAGCCCCCGGGGGGCAGGAGCCTACGAGCAGTACTTC. The J gene is TRBJ2-7, the V gene TRBV5-1; possible D gene TRBD2, 7 bases. V was shortened by 4 bases and J by 2 bases, with 16 bases between the two germline ends. The V gene's germline CDR1 is SGHRS and CDR2 YFSETQ. The CDR3 spans 15 residues.